This T cell receptor beta chain comes out of a study of long-term antiretroviral therapy in people with HIV. Study observations and caveats: Narrower CDR3 length ranges marked HIV repertoires relative to controls.

It was version v3.0 of the immunoSEQ assay that was run at survey level. Sequencing was performed with immunoSEQ multiplex PCR; in TCRdb, only in-frame clones are kept and a portion is missing. This table holds tens of thousands of clones, approximately 85% found once. In regard to this clone: Its antigen is not known.

Germline V gives CDR1 MNHNY, CDR2 SVGAGI (reference sequence). The ends were cut back, 7 bases at V and 1 base at J, with 10 bases in the middle. The CDR3 length is 13 residues. The source of this sequence is a man between 18 and 35 years old with HIV. The genes are TRBV6-6 and TRBJ1-1, with unresolved D. Here the sequenced sample was unsorted PBMCs, taken approximately 3.3 years after starting antiretroviral therapy. CDR3 amino acids: CASIVIGNTEAFF. CDR3 DNA sequence: TGTGCCAGCATTGTGATTGGGAACACTGAAGCTTTCTTT.